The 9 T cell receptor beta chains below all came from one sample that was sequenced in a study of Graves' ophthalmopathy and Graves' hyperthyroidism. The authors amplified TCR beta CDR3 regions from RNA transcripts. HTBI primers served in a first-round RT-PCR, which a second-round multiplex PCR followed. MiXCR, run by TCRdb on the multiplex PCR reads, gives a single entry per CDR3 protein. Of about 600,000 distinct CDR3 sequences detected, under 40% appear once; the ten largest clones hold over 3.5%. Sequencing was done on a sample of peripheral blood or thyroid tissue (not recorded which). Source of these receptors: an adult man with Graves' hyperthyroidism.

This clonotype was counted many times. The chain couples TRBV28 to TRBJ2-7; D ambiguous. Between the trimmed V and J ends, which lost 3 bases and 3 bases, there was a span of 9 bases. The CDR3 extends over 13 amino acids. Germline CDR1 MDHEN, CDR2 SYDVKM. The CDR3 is CASSFGPHYEQYF. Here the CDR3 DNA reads TGTGCCAGCAGTTTTGGACCCCACTACGAGCAGTACTTC.

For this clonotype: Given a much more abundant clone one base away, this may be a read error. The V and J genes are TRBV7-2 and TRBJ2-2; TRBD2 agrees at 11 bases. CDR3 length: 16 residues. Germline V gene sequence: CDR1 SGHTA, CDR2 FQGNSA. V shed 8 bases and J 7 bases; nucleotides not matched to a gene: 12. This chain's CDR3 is CASGTRTSGLDGELFF. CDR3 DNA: TGTGCCAGCGGCACCAGGACTAGCGGGTTAGACGGGGAGCTGTTTTTT.

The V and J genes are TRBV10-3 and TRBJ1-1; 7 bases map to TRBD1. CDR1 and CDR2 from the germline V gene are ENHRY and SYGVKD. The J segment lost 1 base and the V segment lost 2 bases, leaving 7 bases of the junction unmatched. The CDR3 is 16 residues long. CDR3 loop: CAISETGQLGNTEAFF. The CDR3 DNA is TGTGCCATCAGTGAGACGGGACAGTTGGGGAACACTGAAGCTTTCTTT.

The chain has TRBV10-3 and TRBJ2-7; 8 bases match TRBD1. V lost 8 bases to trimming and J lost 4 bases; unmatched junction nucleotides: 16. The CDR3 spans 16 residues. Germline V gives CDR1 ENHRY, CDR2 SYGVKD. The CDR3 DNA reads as TGTGCCATCTTGGGGTGGACCGGGACAGGTGATTACGAGCAGTACTTC. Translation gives CAILGWTGTGDYEQYF.

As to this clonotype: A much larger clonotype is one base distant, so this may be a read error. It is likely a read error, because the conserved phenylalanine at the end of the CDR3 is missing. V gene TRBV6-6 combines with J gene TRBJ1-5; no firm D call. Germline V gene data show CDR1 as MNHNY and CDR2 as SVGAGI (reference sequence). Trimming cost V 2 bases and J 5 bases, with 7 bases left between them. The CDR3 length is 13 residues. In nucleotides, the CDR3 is TGTGCCAGCAGTTACGGTGAAGATCAGCCCCAGCATCTT. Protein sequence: CASSYGEDQPQHL.

The DNA of the CDR3 is TGTGCTAGTAGGACAGGGGGCAGTAAGGACTATGGCTACACCTTC. Translated, it gives CASRTGGSKDYGYTF. This chain connects TRBV6-4 to TRBJ1-2; the match to TRBD1 covers 11 bases. CDR1 MRHNA and CDR2 SNTAGT come from the germline V gene. CDR3 size: 15 residues.

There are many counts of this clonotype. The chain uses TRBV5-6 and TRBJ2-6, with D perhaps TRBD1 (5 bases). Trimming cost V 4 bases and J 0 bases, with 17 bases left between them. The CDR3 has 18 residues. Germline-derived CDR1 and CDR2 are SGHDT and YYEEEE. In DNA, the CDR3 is TGTGCCAGCAGCATAGACAGAGCTCCATTCTCTGGGGCCAACGTCCTGACTTTC. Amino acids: CASSIDRAPFSGANVLTF.

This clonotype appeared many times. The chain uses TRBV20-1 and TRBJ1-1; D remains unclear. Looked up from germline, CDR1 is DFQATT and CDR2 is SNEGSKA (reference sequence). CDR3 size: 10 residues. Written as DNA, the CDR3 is TGCATGGTGGAGGACACTGAAGCTTTCTTT. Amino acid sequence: CMVEDTEAFF.

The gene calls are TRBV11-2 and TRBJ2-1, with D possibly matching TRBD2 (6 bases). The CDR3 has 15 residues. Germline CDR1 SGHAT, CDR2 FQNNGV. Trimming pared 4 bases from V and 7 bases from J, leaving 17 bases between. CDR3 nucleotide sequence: TGTGCCAGCAGCTCTTTCCCCGGGAGAGGAAATGAGCAGTTCTTC. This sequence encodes CASSSFPGRGNEQFF.